This T cell receptor beta chain was sequenced in a study of T cell changes during pregnancy in multiple sclerosis. V lost 3 bases to trimming and J lost 1 base, with 6 bases between them. The CDR3 sequence is 13 residues long. Germline CDR1 SGHNT, CDR2 YYREEE (reference sequence). Produced via immunoSEQ multiplex PCR; TCRdb's table is partial and in-frame only. The data hold fewer than 80,000 clones, with 90% to 95% observed a single time. The clonotype was recovered from a female donor with multiple sclerosis, enrolled in a pregnancy study. This rearrangement joins TRBV5-4 to TRBJ2-3; D not certain. The sample in question was CD4+ T cells from peripheral blood mononuclear cells, obtained after pregnancy. The CDR3 spells CASSSQGTDTQYF. The CDR3 DNA is TGTGCCAGCAGCTCCCAGGGCACAGATACGCAGTATTTT.